This is a list of T cell receptor beta chains from one sample in a study of shared T cell receptors in the human thymus. Assay used: immunoSEQ multiplex PCR; TCRdb lists only in-frame clones, some missing. This table has about 500,000 clones, around 78% appearing once. These sequences were also reported in another study, on human thymus T cells.

Sequencing input: thymocytes. These receptors came from a boy younger than two with a congenital heart defect. Each CDR3 is given with its conserved first and last residue. A D gene is named only where the DNA matches it firmly. Rows give clone size only sometimes, using once, few, many, or a class for an expanded clone.

TRBD2 - TRBJ2-7 TRBV4-3 CASSQVNNSSGRLRSYEQYF TGCGCCAGCAGCCAAGTAAATAATTCTAGCGGGAGACTCCGCTCCTACGAGCAGTACTTC
- - TRBJ2-7 TRBV4-1 CASSPGPRDSYEQYF TGCGCCAGCAGCCCCGGCCCACGGGACTCCTACGAGCAGTACTTC
TRBD1 - TRBJ2-7 TRBV28 CASSQMDRGLSEQYF TGTGCCAGCAGCCAAATGGACAGGGGGCTCAGTGAGCAGTACTTC
- - TRBJ2-7 TRBV4-3 CASSQSAGPYEQYF TGCGCCAGCAGCCAATCGGCGGGCCCCTACGAGCAGTACTTC
TRBD2 - TRBJ2-1 TRBV7-9 CASSGQPGLPPNEQFF TGTGCCAGCAGCGGCCAGCCGGGACTACCCCCCAATGAGCAGTTCTTC
TRBD1 - TRBJ2-7 TRBV28 CASRDGSGQPDEQYF TGTGCCAGCAGGGACGGATCGGGACAGCCTGACGAGCAGTACTTC
TRBD2 few TRBJ2-5 TRBV5-6 CASSVREEKETQYF TGTGCCAGCAGCGTCCGGGAGGAGAAAGAGACCCAGTACTTC
TRBD2 once TRBJ2-1 TRBV15 CATSRTSGRPTYNEQFF TGTGCCACCAGCAGAACTAGCGGCCGCCCCACCTACAATGAGCAGTTCTTC
- few TRBJ2-7 TRBV7-8 CASSHFGRTYEQYF TGTGCCAGCAGCCATTTCGGGAGAACCTACGAGCAGTACTTC
TRBD2 few TRBJ2-7 TRBV5-8 CASSLLGDGGCGSFHEQYF TGTGCCAGCAGCTTGTTGGGGGACGGTGGGTGCGGGAGTTTCCACGAGCAGTACTTC
TRBD2 - TRBJ2-7 TRBV19 CASSRTSGLSYEQYF TGTGCCAGTAGTCGGACTAGCGGCCTCTCCTACGAGCAGTACTTC
- - TRBJ2-7 TRBV27 CASSPPTGYEQYF TGTGCCAGCAGTCCCCCAACAGGGTACGAGCAGTACTTC
- once TRBJ2-7 TRBV23-1 CASSQSGPAEGAEEQYF TGCGCCAGCAGTCAATCCGGTCCAGCGGAGGGGGCCGAGGAGCAGTACTTC
TRBD2 - TRBJ2-1 TRBV27 CASRELTSGRVRSSYNEQFF TGTGCCAGCAGGGAATTGACTAGCGGGAGGGTTCGGAGCTCCTACAATGAGCAGTTCTTC